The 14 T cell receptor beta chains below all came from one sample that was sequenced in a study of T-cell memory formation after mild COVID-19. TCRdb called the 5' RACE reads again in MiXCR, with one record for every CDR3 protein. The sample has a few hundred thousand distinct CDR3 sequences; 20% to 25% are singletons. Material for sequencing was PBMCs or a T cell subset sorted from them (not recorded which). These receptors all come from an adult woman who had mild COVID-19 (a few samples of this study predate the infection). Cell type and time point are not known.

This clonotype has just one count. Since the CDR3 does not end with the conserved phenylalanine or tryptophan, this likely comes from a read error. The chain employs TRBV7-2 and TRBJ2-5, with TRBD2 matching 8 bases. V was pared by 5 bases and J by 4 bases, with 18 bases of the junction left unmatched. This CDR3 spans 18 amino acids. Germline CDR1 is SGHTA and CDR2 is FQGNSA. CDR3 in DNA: TGTGCCAGCAGCCGCCCCTCTAGACGGGAGGGCCTAGGAGAGACCCAGTACCTC. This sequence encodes CASSRPSRREGLGETQYL.

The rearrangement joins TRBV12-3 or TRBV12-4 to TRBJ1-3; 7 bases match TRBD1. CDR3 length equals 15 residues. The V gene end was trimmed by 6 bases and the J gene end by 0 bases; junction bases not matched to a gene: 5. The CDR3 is CASSTRGNSGNTIYF. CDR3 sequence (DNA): TGTGCCAGCAGCACCAGGGGGAACTCTGGAAACACCATATATTTT.

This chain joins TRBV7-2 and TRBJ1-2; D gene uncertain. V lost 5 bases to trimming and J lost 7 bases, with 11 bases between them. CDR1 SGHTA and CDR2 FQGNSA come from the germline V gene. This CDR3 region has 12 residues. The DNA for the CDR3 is TGTGCCAGCAGCAGTCTAAGGGTTGGCTACACCTTC. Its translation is CASSSLRVGYTF.

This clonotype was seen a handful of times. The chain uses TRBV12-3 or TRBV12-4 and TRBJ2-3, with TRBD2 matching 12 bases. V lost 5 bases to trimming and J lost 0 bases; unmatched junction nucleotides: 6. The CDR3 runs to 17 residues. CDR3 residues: CASSRGTSGFSTDTQYF. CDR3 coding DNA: TGTGCCAGCAGTCGAGGGACTAGCGGGTTTAGCACAGATACGCAGTATTTT.

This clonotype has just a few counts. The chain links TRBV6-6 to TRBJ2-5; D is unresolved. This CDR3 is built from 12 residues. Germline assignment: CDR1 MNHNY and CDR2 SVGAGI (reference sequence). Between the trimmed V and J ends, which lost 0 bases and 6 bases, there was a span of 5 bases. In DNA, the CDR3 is TGTGCCAGCAGTTACTCGGATAAGACCCAGTACTTC. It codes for CASSYSDKTQYF.

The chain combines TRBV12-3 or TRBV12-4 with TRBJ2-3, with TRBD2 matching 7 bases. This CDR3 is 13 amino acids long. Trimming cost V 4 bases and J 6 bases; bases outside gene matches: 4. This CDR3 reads CASSYPGGDTQYF. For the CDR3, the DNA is TGTGCCAGCAGTTATCCCGGGGGGGATACGCAGTATTTT.

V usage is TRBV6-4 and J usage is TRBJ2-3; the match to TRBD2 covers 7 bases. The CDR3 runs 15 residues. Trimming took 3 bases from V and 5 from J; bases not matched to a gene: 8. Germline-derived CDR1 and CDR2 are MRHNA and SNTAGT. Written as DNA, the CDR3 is TGTGCCAGCAGTGATAGGTCTAGCGGCCTAGATACGCAGTATTTT. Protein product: CASSDRSSGLDTQYF.

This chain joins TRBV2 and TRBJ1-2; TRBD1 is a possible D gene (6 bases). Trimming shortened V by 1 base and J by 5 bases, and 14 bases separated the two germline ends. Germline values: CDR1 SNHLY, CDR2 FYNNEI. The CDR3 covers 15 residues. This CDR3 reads CASSEGAGATYGYTF. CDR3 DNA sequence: TGTGCCAGCAGTGAAGGGGCGGGGGCTACATATGGCTACACCTTC.

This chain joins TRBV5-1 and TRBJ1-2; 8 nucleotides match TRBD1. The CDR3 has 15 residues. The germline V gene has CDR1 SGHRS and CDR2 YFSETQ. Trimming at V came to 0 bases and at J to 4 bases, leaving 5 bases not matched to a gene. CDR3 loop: CASSLGGQEIYGYTF. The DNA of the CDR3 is TGCGCCAGCAGCTTGGGGGGACAGGAGATCTATGGCTACACCTTC. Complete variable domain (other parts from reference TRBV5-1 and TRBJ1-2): KAGVTQTPRYLIKTRGQQVTLSCSPISGHRSVSWYQQTPGQGLQFLFEYFSETQRNKGNFPGRFSGRQFSNSRSEMNVSTLELGDSALYLCASSLGGQEIYGYTFGSGTRLTVV.

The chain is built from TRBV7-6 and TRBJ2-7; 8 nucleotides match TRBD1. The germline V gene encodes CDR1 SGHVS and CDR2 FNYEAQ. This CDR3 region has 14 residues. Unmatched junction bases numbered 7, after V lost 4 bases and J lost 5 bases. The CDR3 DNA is TGTGCCAGCAGCTCTGGGACAGGATCTGACGAGCAGTACTTC. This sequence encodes CASSSGTGSDEQYF. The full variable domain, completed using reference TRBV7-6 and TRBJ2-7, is GAGVSQSPRYKVTKRGQDVALRCDPISGHVSLYWYRQALGQGPEFLTYFNYEAQQDKSGLPNDRFSAERPEGSISTLTIQRTEQRDSAMYRCASSSGTGSDEQYFGPGTRLTVT.

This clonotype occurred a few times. CDR3: CASSRKPNTEAFF. For the CDR3, the DNA is TGTGCCAGCAGTAGAAAACCGAACACTGAAGCTTTCTTT. This chain joins TRBV6-4 and TRBJ1-1; the D is unclear. There are 13 residues in the CDR3. Per germline, CDR1 MRHNA and CDR2 SNTAGT. The V and J ends lost 5 bases and 1 base respectively, with 8 bases between them.

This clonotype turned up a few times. CDR3 sequence: CATLIREAFF. CDR3 DNA: TGTGCCACACTTATTAGGGAAGCTTTCTTT. The chain links TRBV28 to TRBJ1-1, with no clear D. Germline CDR1 reads MDHEN; CDR2 reads SYDVKM. V was clipped by 10 bases and J by 8 bases, with 11 bases between them. CDR3 length equals 10 residues. Filled out from reference TRBV28 and TRBJ1-1, the complete variable domain reads DVKVTQSSRYLVKRTGEKVFLECVQDMDHENMFWYRQDPGLGLRLIYFSYDVKMKEKGDIPEGYSVSREKKERFSLILESASTNQTSMYLCATLIREAFFGQGTRLTVV.

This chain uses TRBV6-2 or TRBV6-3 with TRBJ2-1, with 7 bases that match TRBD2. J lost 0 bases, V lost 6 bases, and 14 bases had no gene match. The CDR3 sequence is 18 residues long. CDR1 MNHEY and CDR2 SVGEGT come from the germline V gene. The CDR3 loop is CASSLLPGLQSSYNEQFF. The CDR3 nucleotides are TGTGCCAGCAGCCTACTGCCGGGACTACAAAGCTCCTACAATGAGCAGTTCTTC.

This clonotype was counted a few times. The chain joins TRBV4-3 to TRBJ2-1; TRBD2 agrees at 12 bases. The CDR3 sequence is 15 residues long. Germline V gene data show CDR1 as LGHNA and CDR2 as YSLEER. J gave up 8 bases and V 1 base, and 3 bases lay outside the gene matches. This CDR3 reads CASSQGLAGAYEQFF. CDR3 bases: TGCGCCAGCAGCCAAGGACTAGCGGGAGCGTATGAGCAGTTCTTC.